The count of the clone carrying this T cell receptor (beta chain) is one. TCRdb's table, derived via immunoSEQ multiplex PCR, lists solely in-frame clones and lacks some. There are tens of thousands of clones in the sample; roughly 90% occur only once, and almost 4% lies in the top ten. This entry is derived from a study of blood T cell repertoires in COVID-19. Study details: Acute and convalescent COVID-19 samples came from the United States, Italy and Spain. Sample material is recorded as cDNA or gDNA derived from T cells, B-cell-depleted T cells, or PBMCs.

Per germline, CDR1 SGHNT and CDR2 YENEEA. The trim removed 5 bases at V and 3 bases at J, leaving 4 bases unmatched. This CDR3 spans 14 amino acids. The sample consisted of peripheral blood. This chain connects TRBV11-3 to TRBJ2-5; 9 bases agree with TRBD2. The sequence came from a man aged 50 to 59 with acute or convalescent COVID-19. CDR3 amino acids: CASSRRLAEETQYF. The CDR3 region has the DNA TGTGCCAGCAGCCGACGACTAGCGGAAGAGACCCAGTACTTC.